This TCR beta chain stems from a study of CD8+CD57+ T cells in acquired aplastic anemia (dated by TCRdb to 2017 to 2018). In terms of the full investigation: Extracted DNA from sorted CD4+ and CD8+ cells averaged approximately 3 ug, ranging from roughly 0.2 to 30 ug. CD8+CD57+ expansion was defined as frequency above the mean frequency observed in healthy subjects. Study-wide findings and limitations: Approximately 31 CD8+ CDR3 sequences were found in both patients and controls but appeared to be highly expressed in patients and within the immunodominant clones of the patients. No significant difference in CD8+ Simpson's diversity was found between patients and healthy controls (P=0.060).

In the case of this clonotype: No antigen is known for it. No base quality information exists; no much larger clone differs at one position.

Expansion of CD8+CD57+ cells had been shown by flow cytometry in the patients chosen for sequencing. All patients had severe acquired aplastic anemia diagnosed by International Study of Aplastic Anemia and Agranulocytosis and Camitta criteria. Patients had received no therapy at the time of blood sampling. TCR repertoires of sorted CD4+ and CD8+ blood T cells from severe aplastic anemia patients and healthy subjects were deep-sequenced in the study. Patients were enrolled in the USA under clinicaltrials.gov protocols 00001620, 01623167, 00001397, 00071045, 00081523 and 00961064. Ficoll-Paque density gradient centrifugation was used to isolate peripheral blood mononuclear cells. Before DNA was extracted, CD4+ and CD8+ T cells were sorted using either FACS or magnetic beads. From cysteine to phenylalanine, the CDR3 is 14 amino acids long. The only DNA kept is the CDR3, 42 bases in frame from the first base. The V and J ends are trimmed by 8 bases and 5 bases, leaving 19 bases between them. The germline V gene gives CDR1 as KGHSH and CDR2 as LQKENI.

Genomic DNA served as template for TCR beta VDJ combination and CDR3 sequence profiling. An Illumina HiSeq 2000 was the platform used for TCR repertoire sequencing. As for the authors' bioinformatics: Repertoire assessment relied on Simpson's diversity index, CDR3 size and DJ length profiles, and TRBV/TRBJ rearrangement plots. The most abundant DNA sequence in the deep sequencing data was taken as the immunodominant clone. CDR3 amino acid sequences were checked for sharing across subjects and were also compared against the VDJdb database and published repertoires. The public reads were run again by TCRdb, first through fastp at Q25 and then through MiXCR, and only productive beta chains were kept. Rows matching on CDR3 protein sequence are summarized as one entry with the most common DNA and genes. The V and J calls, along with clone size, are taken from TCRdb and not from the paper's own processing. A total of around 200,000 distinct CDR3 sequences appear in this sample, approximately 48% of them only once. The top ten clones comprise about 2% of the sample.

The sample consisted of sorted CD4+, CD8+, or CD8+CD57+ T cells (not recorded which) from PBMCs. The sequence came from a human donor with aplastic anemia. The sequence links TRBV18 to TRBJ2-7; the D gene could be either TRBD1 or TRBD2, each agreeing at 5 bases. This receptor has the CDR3 CASLRGRVFHEQYF. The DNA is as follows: TGTGCCAGCCTCCGGGGCAGGGTCTTCCACGAGCAGTACTTC.